This T cell receptor beta chain was observed in a study of identical twins. Healthy Caucasians alone served as donors. This clonotype came up a few times. One entry per CDR3 protein results from TCRdb running MiXCR on the 5' RACE reads. The table records around 450,000 distinct CDR3 sequences, approximately 15% of them present only once. This sample also belongs to another study, concerning yellow fever vaccine responses in identical twins.

The clonotype was recovered from a young woman in good health. The specimen sequenced was CD4+ T cells sorted from blood.

The CDR3 protein is CASSITGSSYNEQFF. The CDR3 region has the DNA TGTGCCAGCAGCATTACAGGTAGCTCCTACAATGAGCAGTTCTTC. The chain combines TRBV7-2 with TRBJ2-1; maybe TRBD1 (5 bases). The V end lost 5 bases, the J end lost 0 bases, and 11 bases lay between the germline ends. The CDR3 runs to 15 residues. Germline V gene sequence: CDR1 SGHTA, CDR2 FQGNSA.